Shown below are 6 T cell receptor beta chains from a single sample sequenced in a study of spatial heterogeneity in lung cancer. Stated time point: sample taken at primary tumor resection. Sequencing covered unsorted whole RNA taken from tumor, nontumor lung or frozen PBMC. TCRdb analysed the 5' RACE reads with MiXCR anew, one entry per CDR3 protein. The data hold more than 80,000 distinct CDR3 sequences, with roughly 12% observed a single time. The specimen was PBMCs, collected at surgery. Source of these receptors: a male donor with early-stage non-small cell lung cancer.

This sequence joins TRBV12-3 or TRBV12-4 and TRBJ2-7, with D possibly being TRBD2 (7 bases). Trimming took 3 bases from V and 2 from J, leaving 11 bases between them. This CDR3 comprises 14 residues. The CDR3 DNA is TGTGCCAGCAGTTTTGGGGGGGCAGCCTACGAGCAGTACTTC. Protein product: CASSFGGAAYEQYF.

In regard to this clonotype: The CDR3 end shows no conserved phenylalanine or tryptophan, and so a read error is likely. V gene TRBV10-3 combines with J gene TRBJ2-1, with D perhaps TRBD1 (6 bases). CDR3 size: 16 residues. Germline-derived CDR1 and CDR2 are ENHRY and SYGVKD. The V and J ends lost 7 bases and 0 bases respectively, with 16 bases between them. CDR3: CAIKKSTGNSYNEQFL. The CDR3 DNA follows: TGTGCCATCAAAAAGTCGACAGGCAACTCCTACAATGAGCAGTTCTTG.

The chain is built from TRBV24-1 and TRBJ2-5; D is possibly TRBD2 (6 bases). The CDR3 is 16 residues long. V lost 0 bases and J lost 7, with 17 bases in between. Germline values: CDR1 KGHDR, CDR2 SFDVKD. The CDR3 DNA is TGTGCCACCAGTGATTTGGGCAGCATGGACGGGGGGACCCAGTACTTC. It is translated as CATSDLGSMDGGTQYF.

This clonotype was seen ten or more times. CDR3 bases: TGTGCCAGCAGTTTATGGTCTAGCGGGAGTACCGATGAGCAGTTCTTC. Translated, it gives CASSLWSSGSTDEQFF. This chain uses TRBV28 with TRBJ2-1, with 10 positions matching TRBD2. V shed 0 bases and J 8 bases; nucleotides not matched to a gene: 7. Germline assignment: CDR1 MDHEN and CDR2 SYDVKM. The CDR3 sequence is 16 residues long.

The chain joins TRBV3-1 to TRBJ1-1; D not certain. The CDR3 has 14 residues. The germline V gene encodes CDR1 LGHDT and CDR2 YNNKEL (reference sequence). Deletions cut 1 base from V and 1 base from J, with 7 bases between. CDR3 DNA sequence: TGTGCCAGCAGCCAAGTTTCAAGGAACACTGAAGCTTTCTTT. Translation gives CASSQVSRNTEAFF.

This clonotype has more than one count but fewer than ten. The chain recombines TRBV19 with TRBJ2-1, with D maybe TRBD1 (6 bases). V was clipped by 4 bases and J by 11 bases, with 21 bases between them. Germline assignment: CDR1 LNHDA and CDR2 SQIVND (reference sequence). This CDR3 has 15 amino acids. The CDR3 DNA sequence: TGTGCCAGTAGTACTCGATCCTTTACAGGGTTAAAGCAGTTCTTC. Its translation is CASSTRSFTGLKQFF.